Only one count was recorded for the clone carrying this T cell receptor (beta chain). The target antigen is unknown. The germline V gene has CDR1 SQVTM and CDR2 ANQGSEA. The CDR3 loop spans 12 amino acids. Trimming cost V 7 bases and J 2 bases, with 9 bases left between them. The sample comes from a study of chemoradiotherapy in HPV16-positive cancers. Study-wide points: Only a couple of HPV16-positive patients supplied the functional HPV-specificity definition.

Sequencing used immunoSEQ multiplex PCR; TCRdb keeps in-frame clones, though not all of them. The data show roughly 20,000 clones, about nine tenths seen once. The chain employs TRBV29-1 and TRBJ2-4; D remains unclear. This specimen was blood, taken from a patient who underwent chemoradiotherapy. The source is a human donor with HPV-associated anogenital cancer. The CDR3: CSGVYPKNIQYF. The DNA of the CDR3 is TGCAGCGGAGTTTATCCCAAAAACATTCAGTACTTC.